This TCR beta chain was captured in a study of CD8+CD57+ T cells in acquired aplastic anemia. Note on this clonotype: As yet, its antigen is unknown.

Regarding the study as a whole: Shared by patients and controls, twenty-nine CD8+ CDR3s were abundant in patients.

Genomic DNA templated the TCR beta VDJ and CDR3 profiling. TCRdb reprocessed the reads with MiXCR, giving one entry per CDR3 protein. The sample has roughly 61,000 distinct CDR3 sequences; approximately 50% are singletons. Patients chosen for sequencing had shown CD8+CD57+ cell expansion by flow cytometry. The V and J ends lost 5 bases and 4 bases respectively, with 12 bases between them. Germline V CDR1 and CDR2: LNHDA, SQIVND (reference sequence). The CDR3 is made up of 13 amino acids. The receptor was isolated from a human donor with aplastic anemia. The sample taken for sequencing was sorted CD4+, CD8+, or CD8+CD57+ T cells (not recorded which) from PBMCs. This chain links TRBV19 with TRBJ2-7, with D perhaps matching TRBD2 (6 bases). The CDR3 DNA reads TGTGCCAGTAGTGGTGGCGCGGGATACGAGCAGTACTTC. It encodes CASSGGAGYEQYF.